Listed below are T cell receptor beta chains from one sample, sequenced in a study of CD8+ T cells in alopecia areata. Assay: immunoSEQ multiplex PCR; the TCRdb copy retains only in-frame clones and omits some. Here the sample spans approximately 54,000 clones, around 96% being singletons. The sample was CD8+ T cells sorted from blood, taken at week 0. The source of these receptors is a human donor with alopecia areata. Each CDR3 is given with its conserved first and last residue. A D gene is named only where the DNA matches it firmly. Only some rows state a clone size, as once, few, many or a class for expanded clones.

clone_size | j_call | d_call | v_call | cdr3_aa | cdr3_nt
. | TRBJ1-1 | . | TRBV6-5 | CASSYSRLMNTEAFF | TGTGCCAGCAGTTACTCGAGATTGATGAACACTGAAGCTTTCTTT
few | TRBJ2-1 | TRBD1 | TRBV2 | CASSGTDYNEQFF | TGTGCCAGCAGCGGGACAGACTACAATGAGCAGTTCTTC
. | TRBJ2-3 | . | TRBV7-8 | CASSPLVGGAFYADTQYF | TGTGCCAGCAGCCCCCTCGTTGGCGGGGCCTTCTACGCAGATACGCAGTATTTT
. | TRBJ2-3 | . | TRBV7-8 | CASSLRTETDTQYF | TGTGCCAGCAGTCTTAGGACAGAAACAGATACGCAGTATTTT
. | TRBJ2-1 | TRBD2 | TRBV30 | CAWSPGLGDNEQFF | TGTGCCTGGAGTCCGGGACTAGGAGACAATGAGCAGTTCTTC
. | TRBJ2-7 | . | TRBV7-9 | CASSLGQNYEQYF | TGTGCCAGCAGCCTTGGACAGAACTACGAGCAGTACTTC
. | TRBJ2-1 | . | TRBV6-5 | CASSQQTSSYNEQFF | TGTGCCAGCAGCCAGCAGACGAGCTCCTACAATGAGCAGTTCTTC
. | TRBJ2-4 | . | TRBV10-2 | CASAIGPQVGQAKNIQYF | TGCGCCAGCGCCATTGGGCCCCAGGTCGGGCAAGCCAAAAACATTCAGTACTTC
. | TRBJ2-3 | . | TRBV27 | CASSSAGVPSTDTQYF | TGTGCCAGCAGCTCGGCGGGCGTCCCTAGCACAGATACGCAGTATTTT
. | TRBJ1-1 | . | TRBV6-6 | CASSTDRLRYTEAFF | TGTGCCAGCAGTACCGACAGGCTTAGATACACTGAAGCTTTCTTT
. | TRBJ2-5 | TRBD1 | TRBV9 | CASSARTGQETQYF | TGTGCCAGCAGCGCTAGGACAGGGCAAGAGACCCAGTACTTC
. | TRBJ2-2 | . | TRBV4-1 | CASSQQIGGTGELFF | TGCGCCAGCAGCCAGCAAATAGGGGGCACCGGGGAGCTGTTTTTT
. | TRBJ2-5 | TRBD2 | TRBV7-6 | CASSLLGLANSETQYF | TGTGCCAGCAGCTTGCTGGGACTAGCAAATAGTGAGACCCAGTACTTC
. | TRBJ2-7 | . | TRBV4-1 | CASSQDPFRVYEQYF | TGCGCCAGCAGCCAAGATCCGTTCAGGGTCTACGAGCAGTACTTC
. | TRBJ2-3 | . | TRBV13 | CASSPKLADTQYF | TGTGCCAGCAGCCCGAAGTTAGCAGATACGCAGTATTTT
. | TRBJ2-1 | . | TRBV4-2 | CASSPTGGNYNEQFF | TGTGCCAGCAGCCCTACTGGCGGTAACTACAATGAGCAGTTCTTC
. | TRBJ2-7 | . | TRBV7-9 | CASRGQWPPYEQYF | TGTGCCAGCCGGGGACAATGGCCTCCCTACGAGCAGTACTTC
. | TRBJ2-5 | TRBD2 | TRBV7-9 | CASDYSGTRPTRGEETQYF | TGTGCGAGCGACTACTCCGGGACTAGACCCACAAGAGGGGAAGAGACCCAGTACTTC
. | TRBJ2-7 | TRBD1 | TRBV7-9 | CASSGTGDAYEQYF | TGTGCCAGCAGCGGAACAGGGGATGCCTACGAGCAGTACTTC
. | TRBJ2-7 | TRBD2 | TRBV13 | CASSQTSGGYEQYF | TGTGCCAGCAGCCAGACTAGCGGGGGGTACGAGCAGTACTTC
. | TRBJ1-1 | . | TRBV29-1 | CSARDFSTEAFF | TGCAGCGCCAGGGACTTTTCGACTGAAGCTTTCTTT
. | TRBJ2-1 | TRBD2 | TRBV4-1 | CASSQVTSGGGGEQFF | TGCGCCAGCAGCCAAGTAACTAGCGGGGGCGGGGGTGAGCAGTTCTTC
. | TRBJ2-7 | . | TRBV7-9 | CASSPTRTSYEQYF | TGTGCCAGCAGCCCGACTAGGACCTCCTACGAGCAGTACTTC
. | TRBJ2-1 | TRBD2 | TRBV11-2 | CASSLVVAGTYNEQFF | TGTGCCAGCAGCTTAGTGGTAGCGGGGACCTACAATGAGCAGTTCTTC
. | TRBJ2-1 | TRBD1 | TRBV2 | CASSRPRDRADNEQFF | TGTGCCAGCAGTAGACCTCGGGACAGGGCGGACAATGAGCAGTTCTTC
. | TRBJ2-1 | . | TRBV4-3 | CASSQGVSSSYNEQFF | TGCGCCAGCAGCCAGGGTGTGTCCTCCTCCTACAATGAGCAGTTCTTC
. | TRBJ2-3 | . | TRBV6-4 | CATNGGGDGDTQYF | TGTGCCACCAACGGAGGAGGGGACGGAGATACGCAGTATTTT
. | TRBJ2-7 | . | TRBV19 | CASSNGAGETFPQYF | TGTGCCAGTTCGAACGGGGCAGGGGAGACCTTCCCGCAGTACTTC
. | TRBJ2-5 | . | TRBV2 | CASRLGETQYF | TGTGCCAGCAGATTAGGGGAGACCCAGTACTTC
. | TRBJ2-7 | . | TRBV7-6 | CASSLEQGGTYEQYF | TGTGCCAGCAGCTTAGAGCAGGGAGGCACCTACGAGCAGTACTTC
. | TRBJ2-7 | . | TRBV25-1 | CASSELDSYEQYF | TGTGCCAGCAGTGAGCTGGACAGCTACGAGCAGTACTTC
. | TRBJ2-1 | TRBD2 | TRBV27 | CASGQGLAGGDEQFF | TGTGCCAGCGGCCAGGGACTAGCGGGGGGGGATGAGCAGTTCTTC
. | TRBJ1-2 | TRBD1 | TRBV14 | CASSRDDRGPFYGYTF | TGTGCCAGCAGCCGCGACGACAGGGGGCCTTTCTATGGCTACACCTTC
. | TRBJ2-7 | TRBD1 | TRBV29-1 | CSVSRGREYEQYF | TGCAGCGTCTCCAGGGGGCGTGAATACGAGCAGTACTTC
few | TRBJ1-2 | . | TRBV4-2 | CASSQGGQNYGYTF | TGTGCCAGCAGCCAAGGTGGACAGAACTATGGCTACACCTTC
. | TRBJ1-2 | . | TRBV23-1 | CASSQSGPTNYGYTF | TGCGCCAGCAGTCAATCGGGCCCGACGAACTATGGCTACACCTTC
. | TRBJ2-5 | . | TRBV5-1 | CASSLGGGALGETQYF | TGCGCCAGCAGCTTGGGCGGGGGCGCCCTTGGGGAGACCCAGTACTTC
. | TRBJ2-1 | TRBD2 | TRBV7-9 | CASSSLAGSNEQFF | TGTGCCAGCAGCTCTCTAGCGGGGAGCAATGAGCAGTTCTTC
. | TRBJ2-3 | TRBD2 | TRBV6-5 | CASSPPSGGTDTQYF | TGTGCCAGCAGCCCACCTAGCGGGGGAACAGATACGCAGTATTTT
. | TRBJ1-1 | . | TRBV7-8 | CASTPGVGANTEAFF | TGTGCCAGCACCCCAGGGGTTGGGGCGAACACTGAAGCTTTCTTT
. | TRBJ2-5 | TRBD2 | TRBV7-9 | CASSSRRTQTSGVVETQYF | TGTGCCAGCAGCTCAAGACGGACTCAGACTAGCGGGGTTGTTGAGACCCAGTACTTC
. | TRBJ2-7 | . | TRBV29-1 | CSVEDWDGKTYEQYF | TGCAGCGTTGAAGATTGGGACGGAAAGACCTACGAGCAGTACTTC
. | TRBJ2-3 | . | TRBV4-2 | CASSQGAAVTDTDTQYF | TGTGCCAGCAGCCAAGGGGCTGCGGTGACCGACACAGATACGCAGTATTTT